This T cell receptor (beta chain) was found in a study of T-cell memory formation after mild COVID-19. Findings and limits, study-wide: Shrinking CD4+ clones were chiefly CM and EM; CD8+ ones were chiefly EMRA.

Of note for this clonotype: Antigen specificity is unknown.

Each CDR3 protein is one row after TCRdb ran MiXCR on the 5' RACE reads. The table records about 210,000 distinct CDR3 sequences, roughly 10% of them present only once. The origin of this receptor is a man younger than 30 who had mild COVID-19 (a few samples of this study predate the infection). Cell type and time point are not known. Sequencing input: PBMCs or a T cell subset sorted from them (not recorded which).

CDR3 bases: TGCGCCAGCAGCCAAGAGCGGTATGGGTCCCCCTCACCCCTCCACTTT. Residues: CASSQERYGSPSPLHF. This chain joins TRBV4-3 and TRBJ1-6; no clear D gene. Per the germline V gene, CDR1 is LGHNA and CDR2 is YSLEER. V lost 0 bases to trimming and J lost 10 bases, with 16 bases between them. The CDR3 is 16 residues long.